Listed below are T cell receptor beta chains from one sample, sequenced in a study of cytomegalovirus exposure and HLA in healthy donors. This table comes from immunoSEQ multiplex PCR, and its TCRdb copy is limited to in-frame clones, with some not included. The table shows fewer than 150,000 clones, with roughly 77% occurring only once. The sample was PBMCs. The receptors stem from a man in his fifties in good health and CMV-seropositive. Both conserved end residues are part of each CDR3. The order of the fields is J gene, V gene, D gene, CDR3 protein, CDR3 DNA. D genes are given only for firm matches.

TRBJ1-2 | TRBV2 | . | CASSLQDSGSYGYTF | TGTGCCAGCAGTCTTCAAGACTCAGGGTCCTATGGCTACACCTTC
TRBJ1-1 | TRBV7-8 | . | CASSVDSNTEAFF | TGTGCCAGCAGCGTGGACTCTAACACTGAAGCTTTCTTT
TRBJ1-5 | TRBV6-1 | . | CASINTGFDQPQHF | TGTGCCAGCATAAATACAGGTTTCGATCAGCCCCAGCATTTT
TRBJ2-3 | TRBV7-2 | . | CASSAYTDTQYF | TGTGCCAGCAGCGCCTACACAGATACGCAGTATTTT
TRBJ2-5 | TRBV5-4 | . | CASSLSPTTQETQYF | TGTGCCAGCAGCTTGAGTCCGACAACCCAAGAGACCCAGTACTTC
TRBJ1-4 | TRBV5-1 | TRBD1 | CASRSQGQGDEKLFF | TGCGCCAGCCGCTCCCAGGGACAGGGGGATGAAAAACTGTTTTTT
TRBJ1-1 | TRBV7-3 | TRBD1 | CASSLGTGGGTEAFF | TGTGCCAGCAGCTTAGGCACAGGGGGCGGAACTGAAGCTTTCTTT
TRBJ1-3 | TRBV5-8 | . | CASRSRGTGNTIYF | TGTGCCAGCCGCTCCCGGGGTACTGGAAACACCATATATTTT
TRBJ2-3 | TRBV18 | . | CASSPLEGSLATDTQYF | TGTGCCAGCTCACCACTTGAGGGCTCTCTGGCCACAGATACGCAGTATTTT
TRBJ2-3 | TRBV5-1 | . | CASSLGQGGPDTQYF | TGCGCCAGCAGCTTGGGGCAGGGGGGCCCAGATACGCAGTATTTT
TRBJ1-1 | TRBV6-5 | . | CASRLPRGEAFF | TGTGCCAGCAGATTACCCCGAGGTGAAGCTTTCTTT
TRBJ2-7 | TRBV18 | TRBD1 | CASSPRTGGSYEQYF | TGTGCCAGCTCACCTAGAACAGGGGGGTCCTACGAGCAGTACTTC
TRBJ2-3 | TRBV15 | TRBD2 | CATSRGGTSGGSTDTQYF | TGTGCCACCAGCAGAGGGGGAACTAGCGGGGGGAGCACAGATACGCAGTATTTT
TRBJ2-3 | TRBV6-1 | . | CASSDGVASDTQYF | TGTGCCAGCAGTGACGGTGTAGCATCAGATACGCAGTATTTT
TRBJ2-5 | TRBV18 | TRBD1 | CASSPPTGRETQYF | TGTGCCAGCTCACCACCGACAGGGCGAGAGACCCAGTACTTC
TRBJ1-1 | TRBV19 | . | CASSMKGRGMNTEAFF | TGTGCCAGTAGTATGAAGGGGCGCGGGATGAACACTGAAGCTTTCTTT
TRBJ2-7 | TRBV6-5 | . | CASSYGHPTYEQYF | TGTGCCAGCAGTTACGGGCACCCCACCTACGAGCAGTACTTC
TRBJ1-6 | TRBV2 | . | CASSVQGSYNSPLHF | TGTGCCAGCAGTGTCCAGGGTTCCTATAATTCCCCCCTCCACTTT
TRBJ1-6 | TRBV6-6 | . | CSSTGTKFGSPLHF | TGTTCCTCCACAGGGACAAAGTTTGGTTCACCCCTCCACTTT
TRBJ2-6 | TRBV6-1 | . | CASSPGGVGANVLTF | TGTGCCAGCAGCCCAGGAGGGGTTGGGGCCAACGTCCTGACTTTC
TRBJ1-1 | TRBV7-2 | . | CASSERHPNTEAFF | TGTGCCAGCAGTGAGCGTCACCCCAACACTGAAGCTTTCTTT
TRBJ1-3 | TRBV6-5 | . | CASSLTGLAGNTIYF | TGTGCCAGCAGTCTCACAGGATTAGCTGGAAACACCATATATTTT
TRBJ2-5 | TRBV4-1 | TRBD2 | CASSQYGGGTPAETQYF | TGCGCCAGCAGCCAGTATGGGGGGGGGACGCCGGCAGAGACCCAGTACTTC
TRBJ1-2 | TRBV11-2 | TRBD1 | CASSLTTGAGYTF | TGTGCCAGCAGCTTAACGACAGGGGCTGGCTACACCTTC
TRBJ1-3 | TRBV6-1 | TRBD1 | CASTLDRGGGNTIYF | TGTGCCAGCACCTTAGACAGGGGAGGTGGAAACACCATATATTTT
TRBJ1-2 | TRBV5-8 | . | CASSARGLIYGYTF | TGTGCCAGCAGCGCACGGGGACTGATCTATGGCTACACCTTC
TRBJ2-2 | TRBV6-1 | TRBD2 | CASRALAGEGELFF | TGTGCCAGCCGAGCTCTAGCGGGAGAAGGGGAGCTGTTTTTT
TRBJ2-1 | TRBV6-6 | TRBD2 | CASSVLGGEGKQFF | TGTGCCAGCAGTGTCCTCGGGGGGGAAGGGAAGCAGTTCTTC